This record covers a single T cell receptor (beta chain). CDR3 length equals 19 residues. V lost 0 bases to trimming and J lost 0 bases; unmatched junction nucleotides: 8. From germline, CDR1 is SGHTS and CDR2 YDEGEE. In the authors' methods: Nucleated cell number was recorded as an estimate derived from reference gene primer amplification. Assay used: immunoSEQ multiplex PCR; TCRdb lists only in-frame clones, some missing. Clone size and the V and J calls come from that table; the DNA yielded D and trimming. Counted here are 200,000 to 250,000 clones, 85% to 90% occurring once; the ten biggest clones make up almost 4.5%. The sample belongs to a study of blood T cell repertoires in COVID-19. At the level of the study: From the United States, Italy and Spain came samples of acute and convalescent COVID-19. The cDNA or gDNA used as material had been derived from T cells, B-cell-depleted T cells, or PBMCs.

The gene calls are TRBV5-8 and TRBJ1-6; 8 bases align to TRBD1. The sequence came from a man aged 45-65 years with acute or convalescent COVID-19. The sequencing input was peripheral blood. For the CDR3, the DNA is TGTGCCAGCAGCTTGGGACCGGGACAGGCGAGCTCCTATAATTCACCCCTCCACTTT. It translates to CASSLGPGQASSYNSPLHF. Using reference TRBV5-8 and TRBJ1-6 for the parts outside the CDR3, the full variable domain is EAGVTQSPTHLIKTRGQQATLRCSPISGHTSVYWYQQALGLGLQFLLWYDEGEERNRGNFPPRFSGRQFPNYSSELNVNALELEDSALYLCASSLGPGQASSYNSPLHFGNGTRLTVT.